This entry is about one T cell receptor beta chain. Its target is not known. The data originate from a study of CD8+ T cells in alopecia areata. On the study more broadly: Among treated patients, oral tofacitinib was administered at 5 to 10 mg twice daily.

The CDR3 is 15 amino acids. Germline CDR1 reads SGDLS; CDR2 reads YYNGEE. V shed 4 bases, J shed 5 bases, and the junction held 9 bases outside the gene matches. Specified treatment: oral pan-JAK inhibitor, 5-10 mg twice daily. Collected material from alopecia areata patients comprised lesional scalp punch biopsies and peripheral blood. General study results and limits: Baseline CD8+ expansion's link to response remains uncertain, as there was one nonresponder. The study found tofacitinib significantly decreased scalp clonality and expanded CD8+ clones among the top 100.

cDNA serving as the sequencing template came from extracted, reverse transcribed RNA. Clones were sequenced by immunoSEQ multiplex PCR, and TCRdb holds only the in-frame ones, with some missing. The sample has roughly 110,000 clones; about three fifths are singletons. This receptor was obtained from a human donor with alopecia areata. The specimen comprised CD8+ T cells sorted from blood, sampled at week 24, from a patient treated with tofacitinib. This chain links TRBV9 with TRBJ1-1; 9 bases agree with TRBD1. The CDR3 nucleotides are TGTGCCAGCAGCCCAGGGACAGGGCTTTTAACTGAAGCTTTCTTT. Translation gives CASSPGTGLLTEAFF. The full variable domain, its missing parts supplied by reference TRBV9 and TRBJ1-1, is DSGVTQTPKHLITATGQRVTLRCSPRSGDLSVYWYQQSLDQGLQFLIQYYNGEERAKGNILERFSAQQFPDLHSELNLSSLELGDSALYFCASSPGTGLLTEAFFGQGTRLTVV.